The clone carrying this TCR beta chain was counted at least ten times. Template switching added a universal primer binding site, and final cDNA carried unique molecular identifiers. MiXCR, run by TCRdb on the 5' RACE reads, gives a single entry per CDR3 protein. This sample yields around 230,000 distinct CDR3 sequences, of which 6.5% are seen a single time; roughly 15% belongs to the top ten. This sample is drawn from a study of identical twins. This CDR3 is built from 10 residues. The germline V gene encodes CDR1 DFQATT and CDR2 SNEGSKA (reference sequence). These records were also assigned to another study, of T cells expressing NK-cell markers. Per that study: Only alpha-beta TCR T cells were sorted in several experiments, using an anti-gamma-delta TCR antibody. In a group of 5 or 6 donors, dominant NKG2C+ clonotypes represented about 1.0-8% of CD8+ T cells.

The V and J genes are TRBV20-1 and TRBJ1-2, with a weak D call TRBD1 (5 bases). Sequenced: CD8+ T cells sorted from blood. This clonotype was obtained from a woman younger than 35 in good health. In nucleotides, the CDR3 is TGCGCAGCGGGGGGGGATGGCTACACCTTC. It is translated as CAAGGDGYTF.